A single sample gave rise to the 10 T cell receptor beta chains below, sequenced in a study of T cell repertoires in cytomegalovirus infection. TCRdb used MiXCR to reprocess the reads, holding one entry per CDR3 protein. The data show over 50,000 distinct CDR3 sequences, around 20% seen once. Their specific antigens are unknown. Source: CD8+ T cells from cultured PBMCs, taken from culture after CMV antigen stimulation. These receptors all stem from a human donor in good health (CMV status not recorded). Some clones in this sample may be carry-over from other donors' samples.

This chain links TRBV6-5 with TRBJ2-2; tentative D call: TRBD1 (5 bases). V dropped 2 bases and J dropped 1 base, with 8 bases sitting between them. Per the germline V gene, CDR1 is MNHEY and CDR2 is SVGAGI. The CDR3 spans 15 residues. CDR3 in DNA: TGTGCCAGCAGTTACACCACAGGGAACACCGGGGAGCTGTTTTTT. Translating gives CASSYTTGNTGELFF.

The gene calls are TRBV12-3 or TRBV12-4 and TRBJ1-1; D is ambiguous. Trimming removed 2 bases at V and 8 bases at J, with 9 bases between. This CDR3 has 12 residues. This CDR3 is CASSLTPPEAFF. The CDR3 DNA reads TGTGCCAGCAGTTTAACCCCCCCCGAAGCTTTCTTT.

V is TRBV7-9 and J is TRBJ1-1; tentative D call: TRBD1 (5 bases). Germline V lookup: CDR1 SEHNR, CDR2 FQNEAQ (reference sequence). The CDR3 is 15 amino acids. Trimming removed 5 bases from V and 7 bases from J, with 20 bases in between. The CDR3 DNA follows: TGTGCCAGCAGCCACCTGTCTGGGGCGGATAATGAAGCTTTCTTT. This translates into CASSHLSGADNEAFF. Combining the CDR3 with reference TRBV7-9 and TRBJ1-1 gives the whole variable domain DTGVSQNPRHKITKRGQNVTFRCDPISEHNRLYWYRQTLGQGPEFLTYFQNEAQLEKSRLLSDRFSAERPKGSFSTLEIQRTEQGDSAMYLCASSHLSGADNEAFFGQGTRLTVV.

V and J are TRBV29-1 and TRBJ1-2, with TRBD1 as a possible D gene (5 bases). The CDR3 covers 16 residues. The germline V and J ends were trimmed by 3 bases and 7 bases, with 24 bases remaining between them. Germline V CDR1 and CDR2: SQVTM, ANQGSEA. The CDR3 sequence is CSVDSQRPGIEGGYTF. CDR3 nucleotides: TGCAGCGTTGATTCGCAACGGCCAGGGATCGAAGGTGGCTACACCTTC. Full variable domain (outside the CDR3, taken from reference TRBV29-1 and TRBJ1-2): SAVISQKPSRDICQRGTSLTIQCQVDSQVTMMFWYRQQPGQSLTLIATANQGSEATYESGFVIDKFPISRPNLTFSTLTVSNMSPEDSSIYLCSVDSQRPGIEGGYTFGSGTRLTVV.

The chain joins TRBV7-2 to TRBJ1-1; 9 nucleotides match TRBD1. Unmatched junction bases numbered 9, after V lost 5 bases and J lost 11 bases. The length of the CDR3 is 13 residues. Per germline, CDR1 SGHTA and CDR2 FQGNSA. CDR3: CASSLRDRDGAFF. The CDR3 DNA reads TGTGCCAGCAGCCTCCGGGACAGGGATGGGGCTTTCTTT. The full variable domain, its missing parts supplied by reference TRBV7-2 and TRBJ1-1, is GAGVSQSPSNKVTEKGKDVELRCDPISGHTALYWYRQSLGQGLEFLIYFQGNSAPDKSGLPSDRFSAERTGGSVSTLTIQRTQQEDSAVYLCASSLRDRDGAFFGQGTRLTVV.

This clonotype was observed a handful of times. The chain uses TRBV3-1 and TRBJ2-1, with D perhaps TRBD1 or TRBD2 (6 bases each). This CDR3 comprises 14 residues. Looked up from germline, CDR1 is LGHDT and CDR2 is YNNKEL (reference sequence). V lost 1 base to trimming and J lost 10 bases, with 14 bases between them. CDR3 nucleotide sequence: TGTGCCAGCAGCCAAGGATTGGGGGGCTACGAGCAGTTCTTC. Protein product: CASSQGLGGYEQFF.

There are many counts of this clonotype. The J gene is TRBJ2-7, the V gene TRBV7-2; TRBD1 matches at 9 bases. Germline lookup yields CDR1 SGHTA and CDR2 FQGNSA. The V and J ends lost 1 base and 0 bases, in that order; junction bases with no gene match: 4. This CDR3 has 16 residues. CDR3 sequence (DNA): TGTGCCAGCAGCTTAGGGGTGGGACAGGGCTCCTACGAGCAGTACTTC. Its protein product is CASSLGVGQGSYEQYF.

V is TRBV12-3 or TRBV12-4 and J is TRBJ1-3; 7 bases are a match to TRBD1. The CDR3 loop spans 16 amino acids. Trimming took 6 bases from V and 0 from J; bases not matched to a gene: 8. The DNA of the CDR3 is TGTGCCAGCAGCCTGGACAGGTCCTACTCTGGAAACACCATATATTTT. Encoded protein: CASSLDRSYSGNTIYF.

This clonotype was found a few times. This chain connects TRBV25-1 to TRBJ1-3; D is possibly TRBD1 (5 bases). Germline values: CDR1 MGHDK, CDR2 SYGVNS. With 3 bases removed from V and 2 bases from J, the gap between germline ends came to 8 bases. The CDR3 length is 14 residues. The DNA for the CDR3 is TGTGCCAGCAGTGAGGCAGGGCCTGGAAACACCATATATTTT. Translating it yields CASSEAGPGNTIYF.

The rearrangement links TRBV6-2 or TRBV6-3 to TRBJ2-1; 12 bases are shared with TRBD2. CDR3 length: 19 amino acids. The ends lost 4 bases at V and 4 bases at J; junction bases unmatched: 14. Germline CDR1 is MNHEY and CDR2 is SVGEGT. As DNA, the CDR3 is TGTGCCAGCAGTTCCGGACAAGCATGGACTAGCGGGGATTACAATGAGCAGTTCTTC. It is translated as CASSSGQAWTSGDYNEQFF.